Listed below are T cell receptor beta chains from one sample, sequenced in a study of cytomegalovirus exposure and HLA in healthy donors. The assay was immunoSEQ multiplex PCR, and TCRdb's table has in-frame clones only and misses some. The sample holds approximately 210,000 clones; 70% to 80% are singletons and the top ten take more than 1.5%. Specimen: PBMCs. These receptors were taken from a woman aged 45-65 years in good health and CMV-seronegative. Both conserved end residues are trimmed from each CDR3. Fields, in order: J gene, V gene, CDR3 protein.

>TRBJ2-5|TRBV6-5
ASSPTSDSRGTQY
>TRBJ1-2|TRBV9
ASSVLDRGPGYGYT
>TRBJ2-1|TRBV10-3
AIGRSLVDEQF
>TRBJ2-7|TRBV27
ASSSSRDRVPYEQY
>TRBJ2-3|TRBV5-1
ASSLGLAGVDTQY
>TRBJ2-3|TRBV9
ASSVGAGGSTDTQY
>TRBJ2-2|TRBV19
ASSPKGGATGELF
>TRBJ1-3|TRBV9
ASSVGGTRVNTIY
>TRBJ1-5|TRBV19
ASTSSGGRPNQPQH
>TRBJ2-7|TRBV6-1
ASSEFRGRGSSYEQY
>TRBJ2-1|TRBV7-6
ASSQWTSGGTYNEQF
>TRBJ1-2|TRBV6-5
ASSRQGAGGYT
>TRBJ1-2|TRBV7-9
ASSLVMQGSNYGYT
>TRBJ1-1|TRBV6-6
ASSSSTALNTEAF
>TRBJ2-5|TRBV9
ASTPQAGAGETQY
>TRBJ2-7|TRBV19
ASSKAGDREQY
>TRBJ1-2|TRBV29-1
SERTVYGYT
>TRBJ2-7|TRBV6-6
ASSYSGQGNEQY
>TRBJ1-2|TRBV9
ASSVWSQTNYGYT
>TRBJ1-3|TRBV19
ASKDGSSGNTIY
>TRBJ2-4|TRBV6-6
ASSSSVKEVHIQY
>TRBJ2-5|TRBV7-8
ASSPAGGLETQY
>TRBJ2-5|TRBV19
ASSMSGLAGKETQY
>TRBJ2-5|TRBV9
ASSVGSLGRGEQETQY
>TRBJ1-4|TRBV19
ASSQGTEEKLF
>TRBJ1-2|TRBV5-5
ASRGDRTNYGYT
>TRBJ2-5|TRBV30
AWRAGGRGETQY
>TRBJ2-2|TRBV27
ASSLRWGAGELF
>TRBJ2-1|TRBV28
ASSQGTSGRSNEQF
>TRBJ2-7|TRBV29-1
SVEAQGQGKSSYEQY
>TRBJ1-2|TRBV5-4
ASSPGQGALYGYT
>TRBJ2-7|TRBV9
ASSVALAGVWEQY
>TRBJ2-5|TRBV19
ASSIVIQGSGQETQY
>TRBJ1-4|TRBV7-8
ASTQKRVNEKLF
>TRBJ1-1|TRBV7-9
ASSPQYQAYTEAF
>TRBJ1-5|TRBV28
ASSIQANQPQH
>TRBJ1-1|TRBV18
ASSRDMNTEAF
>TRBJ2-7|TRBV27
ASSSDRSSYEQY
>TRBJ1-2|TRBV4-3
ASSQGEGSGYGYT
>TRBJ1-5|TRBV2
ASSSTGRPDQPQH
>TRBJ2-1|TRBV19
ASSRLAGVYNEQF
>TRBJ1-5|TRBV19
ASSPNKFSNQPQH
>TRBJ2-3|TRBV4-3
ASSQDTPGLGSRDTQY
>TRBJ1-5|TRBV7-2
ASSLERQGAQPQH
>TRBJ1-1|TRBV9
ASSVISGLNTEAF
>TRBJ1-1|TRBV7-2
ASSSGSRQAF